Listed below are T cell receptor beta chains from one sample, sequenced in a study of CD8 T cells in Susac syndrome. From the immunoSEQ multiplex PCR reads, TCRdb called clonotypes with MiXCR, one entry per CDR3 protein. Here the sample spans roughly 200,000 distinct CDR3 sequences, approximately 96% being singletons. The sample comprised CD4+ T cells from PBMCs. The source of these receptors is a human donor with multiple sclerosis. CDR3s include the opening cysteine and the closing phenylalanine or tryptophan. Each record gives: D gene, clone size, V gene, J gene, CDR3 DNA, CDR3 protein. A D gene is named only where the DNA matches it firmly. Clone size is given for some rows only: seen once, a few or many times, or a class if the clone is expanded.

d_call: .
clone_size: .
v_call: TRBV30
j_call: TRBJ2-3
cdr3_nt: TGTGCCTGGCAGGATGGGGGTACGCAGTATTTT
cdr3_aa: CAWQDGGTQYF

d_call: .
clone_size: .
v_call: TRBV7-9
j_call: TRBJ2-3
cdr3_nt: TGTGCCACTGGGGTCGCTGGGCCTAGCACAGATACGCAGTATTTT
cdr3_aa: CATGVAGPSTDTQYF

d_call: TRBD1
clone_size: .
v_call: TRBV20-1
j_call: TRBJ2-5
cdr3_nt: TGCAGTGCTAGTTACAGGGGGCGCGGGGAGACCCAGTACTTC
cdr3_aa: CSASYRGRGETQYF

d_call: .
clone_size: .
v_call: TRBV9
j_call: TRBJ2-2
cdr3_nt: TGTGCCAGCAGCTCCTTATCCGGGGAGCTGTTTTTT
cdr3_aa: CASSSLSGELFF

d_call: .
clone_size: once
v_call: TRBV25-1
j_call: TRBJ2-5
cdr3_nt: TGTGCCAGCAGTGAATCGGGGTTCCACCCCCAAGAGACCCAGTACTTC
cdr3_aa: CASSESGFHPQETQYF

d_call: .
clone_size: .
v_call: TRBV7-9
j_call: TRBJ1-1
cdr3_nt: TGTGCCAGCAGCTCACAGGGAAAAGCTTTCTTT
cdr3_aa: CASSSQGKAFF

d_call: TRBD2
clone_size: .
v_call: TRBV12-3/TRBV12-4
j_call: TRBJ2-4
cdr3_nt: TGTGCCAGCAGCTGGTCTCAAGCGGGGAACATTCAGTACTTC
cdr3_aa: CASSWSQAGNIQYF

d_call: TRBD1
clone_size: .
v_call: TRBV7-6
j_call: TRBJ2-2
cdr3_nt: TGTGCCAGCAGTTTACGACAGGGGGCGAGGTCCGGGGAGCTGTTTTTT
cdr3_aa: CASSLRQGARSGELFF

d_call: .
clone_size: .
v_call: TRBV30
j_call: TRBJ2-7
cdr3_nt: TGTGCCTGGAGTACGGTCGGGGGAACCTACGAGCAGTACTTC
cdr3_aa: CAWSTVGGTYEQYF

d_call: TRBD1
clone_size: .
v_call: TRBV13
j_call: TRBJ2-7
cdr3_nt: TGTGCCAGCAGCTTAATCGGACAGGGGGCCTACGAGCAGTACTTC
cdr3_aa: CASSLIGQGAYEQYF

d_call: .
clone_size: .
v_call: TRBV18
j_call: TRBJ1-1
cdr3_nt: TGTGCCAGCTCCCTAAAGGAGCACACTGAAGCTTTCTTT
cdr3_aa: CASSLKEHTEAFF

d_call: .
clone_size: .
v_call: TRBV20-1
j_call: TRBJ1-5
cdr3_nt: TGCAGTGCCCTAGTTATGGGTGTTGATCAGCCCCAGCATTTT
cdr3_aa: CSALVMGVDQPQHF

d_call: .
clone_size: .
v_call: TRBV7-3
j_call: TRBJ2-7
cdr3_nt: TGTGCCAGCAGCTTAACTGGGGGGCACGGCGAGCAGTACTTC
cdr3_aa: CASSLTGGHGEQYF

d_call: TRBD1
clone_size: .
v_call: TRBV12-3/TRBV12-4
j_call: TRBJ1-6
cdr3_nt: TGTGCCAGCAGTTTAGAGGTGGGACAGGGGAACTCACCCCTCCACTTT
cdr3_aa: CASSLEVGQGNSPLHF

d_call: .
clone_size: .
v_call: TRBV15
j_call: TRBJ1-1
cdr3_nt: TGTGCCACCAGCATCGGGGCGGACACTGAAGCTTTCTTT
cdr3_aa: CATSIGADTEAFF

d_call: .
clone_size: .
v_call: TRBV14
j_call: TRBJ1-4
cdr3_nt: TGTGCCAGCAGCCAAACCTCACCACGACTGTTTTTT
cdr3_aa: CASSQTSPRLFF

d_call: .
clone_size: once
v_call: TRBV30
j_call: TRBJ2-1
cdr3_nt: TGTGCCTGGAATGGGGGGAAAAGCTCCTACAATGAGCAGTTCTTC
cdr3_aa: CAWNGGKSSYNEQFF

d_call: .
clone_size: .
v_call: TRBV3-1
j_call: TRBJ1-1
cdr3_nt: TGTGCCAGCAGCCAAGCCGGGACGAAAGAAGCTTTCTTT
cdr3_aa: CASSQAGTKEAFF

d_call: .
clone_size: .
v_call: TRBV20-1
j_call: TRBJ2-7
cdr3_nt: TGCAGTGCTAGGAGGATGGGGTACGAGCAGTACTTC
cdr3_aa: CSARRMGYEQYF

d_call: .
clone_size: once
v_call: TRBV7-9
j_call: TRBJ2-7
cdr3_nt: TGTGCCAGCAGCTTAGCTCGATACGAGCAGTACTTC
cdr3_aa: CASSLARYEQYF

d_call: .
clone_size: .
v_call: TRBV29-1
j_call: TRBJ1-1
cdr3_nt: TGCAGCGTTGAAGGTTACTCTGAAGCTTTCTTT
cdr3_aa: CSVEGYSEAFF

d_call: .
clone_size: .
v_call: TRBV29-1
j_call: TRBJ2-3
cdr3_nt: TGCAGCCCGGCCAGCACAGATACGCAGTATTTT
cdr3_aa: CSPASTDTQYF

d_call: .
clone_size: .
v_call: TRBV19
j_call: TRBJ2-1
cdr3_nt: TGTGCCAGTAGTACGTTTGCGTTCAATGAGCAGTTCTTC
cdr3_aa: CASSTFAFNEQFF

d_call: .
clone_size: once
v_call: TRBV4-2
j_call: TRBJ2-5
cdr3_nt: TGTGCCAGCAGCCAAGGACTGCCAGGCGAGACCCAGTACTTC
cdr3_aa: CASSQGLPGETQYF

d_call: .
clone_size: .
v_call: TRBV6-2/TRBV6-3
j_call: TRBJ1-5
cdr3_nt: TGTGCCAGCTGTGGTAGGGATCAGCCCCAGCATTTT
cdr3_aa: CASCGRDQPQHF

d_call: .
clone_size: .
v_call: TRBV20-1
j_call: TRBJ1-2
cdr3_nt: TGCAGTGCGCCAGAGCGCGGGGCAGGTGGCTACACCTTC
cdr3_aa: CSAPERGAGGYTF

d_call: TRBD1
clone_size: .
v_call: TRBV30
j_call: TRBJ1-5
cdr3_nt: TGTGCCTGGAGTGTAAGGAAAGGGACAGGGGGCAATCAGCCCCAGCATTTT
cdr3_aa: CAWSVRKGTGGNQPQHF

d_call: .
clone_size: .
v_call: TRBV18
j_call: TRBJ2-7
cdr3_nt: TGTGCCAGCTCACCAATTTCCAGGGTTTACGAGCAGTACTTC
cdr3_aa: CASSPISRVYEQYF

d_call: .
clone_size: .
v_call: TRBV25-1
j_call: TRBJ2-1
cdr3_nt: TGTGCCAGCAGAGCAATAGGGATACAGGGCCACAATGAGCAGTTCTTC
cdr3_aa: CASRAIGIQGHNEQFF